A single sample gave rise to the 21 T cell receptor beta chains below, sequenced in a study of blood T cell repertoires in COVID-19. The method was immunoSEQ multiplex PCR; TCRdb's version includes in-frame clones alone and lacks a portion of them. The sample lists 200,000 to 300,000 clones, less than 90% occurring once. Source material: peripheral blood. All receptors come from a man younger than 40 with active or convalescent COVID-19.

This chain joins TRBV2 and TRBJ1-2; tentative D call: TRBD1 (6 bases). There are 13 residues in the CDR3. Per germline, CDR1 SNHLY and CDR2 FYNNEI. V was clipped by 7 bases and J by 4 bases, with 13 bases between them. Here the CDR3 reads CASKGGAAYGYTF. DNA for the CDR3: TGTGCCAGCAAGGGGGGGGCAGCCTATGGCTACACCTTC.

The chain's CDR3 is CASSQEASGGPQYF. The CDR3, as DNA: TGTGCCAGCAGCCAAGAGGCTAGCGGGGGACCCCAGTACTTC. The chain couples TRBV14 to TRBJ2-5, with TRBD2 matching 10 bases. Germline CDR1 and CDR2: SGHDN and FVKESK. This CDR3 region has 14 residues. With V trimmed by 0 bases and J by 9 bases, 4 bases remained unmatched.

The rearrangement joins TRBV7-2 to TRBJ1-1, with D perhaps TRBD1 (6 bases). The germline V gene encodes CDR1 SGHTA and CDR2 FQGNSA. This CDR3 spans 14 amino acids. Trimming removed 5 bases from V and 5 bases from J, with 15 bases in between. CDR3 nucleotides: TGTGCCAGCAGCCCGACCCTCAGGGGAACTGAAGCTTTCTTT. It encodes CASSPTLRGTEAFF.

The chain combines TRBV25-1 with TRBJ1-2; D is undetermined. V was shortened by 1 base and J by 8 bases, with 11 bases between the two germline ends. The V gene's germline CDR1 is MGHDK and CDR2 SYGVNS. This CDR3 spans 13 amino acids. The CDR3 nucleotides read TGTGCCAGCAGTGAATGGGAGGGTTTCGGCTACACCTTC. This translates into CASSEWEGFGYTF.

The table lists this clone with a count of one. The chain recombines TRBV29-1 with TRBJ2-3; weak D call: TRBD1 (5 bases). The V end was cut by 3 bases, the J end by 5 bases, with 12 bases between. The CDR3 is made up of 13 amino acids. Per germline, CDR1 SQVTM and CDR2 ANQGSEA. This CDR3 reads CSVEVREIDTQYF. CDR3 nucleotides: TGCAGCGTTGAGGTCAGGGAAATAGATACGCAGTATTTT.

The chain links TRBV4-3 to TRBJ1-1, with a possible D match to TRBD1 (5 bases). V was shortened by 1 base and J by 1 base, with 19 bases between the two germline ends. This CDR3 spans 18 amino acids. Per the germline V gene, CDR1 is LGHNA and CDR2 is YSLEER. The CDR3 region is CASSQGFDRTTENTEAFF. In nucleotides, the CDR3 is TGCGCCAGCAGCCAAGGGTTCGACAGAACTACCGAGAACACTGAAGCTTTCTTT.

This sequence joins TRBV4-1 and TRBJ1-3; D perhaps matches TRBD1 (5 bases). This CDR3 has 16 residues. The germline V gene encodes CDR1 MGHRA and CDR2 YSYEKL. The germline V and J ends were trimmed by 0 bases and 11 bases, with 20 bases remaining between them. CDR3 loop: CASSQDRNFQGSAIYF. CDR3 bases: TGCGCCAGCAGCCAAGATCGGAACTTCCAGGGCAGCGCCATATATTTT.

This sequence joins TRBV12-3 or TRBV12-4 and TRBJ1-2; maybe TRBD1 (6 bases). This CDR3 has 12 amino acids. Trimming took off 4 bases at V and 11 bases at J, with 14 bases between the two ends. The CDR3 sequence: CASSYGGESYTF. The CDR3 DNA follows: TGTGCCAGCAGTTATGGGGGCGAGTCGTACACCTTC.

This clone was seen once. This sequence joins TRBV25-1 and TRBJ2-7, with a tentative D call TRBD2 (5 bases). Trimming shortened V by 6 bases and J by 2 bases, and 8 bases separated the two germline ends. This CDR3 spans 12 amino acids. Germline lookup yields CDR1 MGHDK and CDR2 SYGVNS. CDR3 region: CASSLAAYEQYF. The CDR3 DNA sequence: TGTGCCAGCAGCCTAGCAGCCTACGAGCAGTACTTC.

The chain is built from TRBV5-1 and TRBJ1-1; 11 nucleotides line up with TRBD1. There are 14 residues in the CDR3. Germline V gene sequence: CDR1 SGHRS, CDR2 YFSETQ. Germline trimming cut 4 bases from V and 4 bases from J; bases unmatched to any gene: 3. CDR3 sequence: CASSPGTGGTEAFF. For the CDR3, the DNA is TGCGCCAGCAGCCCCGGGACAGGGGGCACTGAAGCTTTCTTT.

This clone was seen more than once but under ten times. The genes are TRBV19 and TRBJ1-6; D remains unclear. From germline, CDR1 is LNHDA and CDR2 SQIVND (reference sequence). CDR3 length: 14 residues. The V end was cut by 9 bases, the J end by 0 bases, with 9 bases between. The CDR3 DNA is TGTGCCAGAATTAGGAGCTCCTATAATTCACCCCTCCACTTT. It translates to CARIRSSYNSPLHF. Looking up the rest from reference TRBV19 and TRBJ1-6 gives the full variable domain: DGGITQSPKYLFRKEGQNVTLSCEQNLNHDAMYWYRQDPGQGLRLIYYSQIVNDFQKGDIAEGYSVSREKKESFPLTVTSAQKNPTAFYLCARIRSSYNSPLHFGNGTRLTVT.

The rearrangement uses TRBV7-9 and TRBJ1-1; a possible D gene is TRBD1 (6 bases). CDR1 SEHNR and CDR2 FQNEAQ come from the germline V gene (reference sequence). The CDR3 spans 16 residues. The V end was cut by 7 bases, the J end by 1 base, with 19 bases between. CDR3 sequence reads: CASKRRQDSPNTEAFF. The CDR3 DNA reads as TGTGCCAGCAAGAGGCGACAGGACTCCCCGAACACTGAAGCTTTCTTT.

The rearrangement uses TRBV7-7 and TRBJ1-1, with no clear D. Germline lookup yields CDR1 SSHAT and CDR2 FNYEAQ (reference sequence). This CDR3 comprises 13 residues. V lost 1 base and J lost 2, with 5 bases in between. CDR3 sequence (DNA): TGTGCCAGCAGCTTAGATTCAAACACTGAAGCTTTCTTT. Translating gives CASSLDSNTEAFF.

The chain links TRBV29-1 to TRBJ1-1; D unclear. Germline CDR1 SQVTM, CDR2 ANQGSEA. This CDR3 comprises 12 residues. Trimming cost V 6 bases and J 8 bases, with 16 bases left between them. The CDR3, as DNA: TGCAGCGTCTACGAAGGGAGCAGGGAAGCTTTCTTT. It specifies CSVYEGSREAFF. The complete variable domain, with remaining parts taken from reference TRBV29-1 and TRBJ1-1, reads SAVISQKPSRDICQRGTSLTIQCQVDSQVTMMFWYRQQPGQSLTLIATANQGSEATYESGFVIDKFPISRPNLTFSTLTVSNMSPEDSSIYLCSVYEGSREAFFGQGTRLTVV.

The V call is TRBV9, the J call TRBJ2-2; possible D gene TRBD1, 6 bases. The CDR3 is 15 amino acids. The V and J ends lost 0 bases and 5 bases respectively, with 11 bases between them. Germline V CDR1 and CDR2: SGDLS, YYNGEE. CDR3 bases: TGTGCCAGCAGCGTAGGGGGGACACCAACCGGGGAGCTGTTTTTT. Protein product: CASSVGGTPTGELFF.

The chain recombines TRBV3-1 (or the pseudogene TRBV3-2) with TRBJ1-3, with D unclear. The V gene lost 6 bases and the J gene lost 0 bases, with 9 bases spanning the gap. The germline CDR1 and CDR2 sequences are LGHDT and YNNKEL (reference sequence). CDR3 length: 14 residues. The CDR3 spells CASRFESSGNTIYF. The CDR3 DNA reads as TGTGCCAGCAGGTTCGAGAGCTCTGGAAACACCATATATTTT.

This clone was detected a few times. In nucleotides, the CDR3 is TGTGCCAGCAGCGCCCAGGGGGGAGGTAATGAAAAACTGTTTTTT. Amino acids: CASSAQGGGNEKLFF. The genes are TRBV2 and TRBJ1-4; 7 bases map to TRBD1. CDR3 size: 15 residues. V shed 6 bases, J shed 4 bases, and the junction held 8 bases outside the gene matches. Germline loops: CDR1 SNHLY, CDR2 FYNNEI.

In DNA, the CDR3 is TGTGCCAGCAGTTATCGGATAGCGGCCGCCAATGAGCAGTTCTTC. It encodes CASSYRIAAANEQFF. The chain joins TRBV6-2 or TRBV6-3 to TRBJ2-1; TRBD2 might be the D (6 bases). The CDR3 spans 15 residues. CDR1 and CDR2 (germline): MNHEY, SVGEGT. Trimming took 3 bases from V and 6 from J, leaving 15 bases between them.

CDR3 in amino acids: CASSYDRDTTYEQYF. The DNA for the CDR3 is TGTGCCAGCAGTTACGACCGGGACACCACCTACGAGCAGTACTTC. This chain connects TRBV6-5 to TRBJ2-7, with D possibly matching TRBD1 (6 bases). V was trimmed by 2 bases and J by 2 bases, leaving 13 bases between them. Per the germline V gene, CDR1 is MNHEY and CDR2 is SVGAGI. CDR3 length: 15 amino acids.

The chain employs TRBV19 and TRBJ2-7; no firm D call. The CDR3 consists of 15 residues. V lost 5 bases and J 2 bases, leaving 16 bases between the germline ends. Germline V lookup: CDR1 LNHDA, CDR2 SQIVND (reference sequence). The CDR3, as DNA: TGTGCCAGTAGTGCTACGGCCAGAGGTACCTACGAGCAGTACTTC. Encoded protein: CASSATARGTYEQYF.

The V and J genes are TRBV6-5 and TRBJ2-1, with 7 bases matching TRBD1. V was clipped by 2 bases and J by 6 bases; unmatched bases: 7. CDR1 and CDR2 from the germline V gene are MNHEY and SVGAGI. The CDR3 is 15 amino acids. CDR3 region: CASSYGDRVGNEQFF. In nucleotides, the CDR3 is TGTGCCAGCAGTTACGGTGACAGGGTGGGCAATGAGCAGTTCTTC.